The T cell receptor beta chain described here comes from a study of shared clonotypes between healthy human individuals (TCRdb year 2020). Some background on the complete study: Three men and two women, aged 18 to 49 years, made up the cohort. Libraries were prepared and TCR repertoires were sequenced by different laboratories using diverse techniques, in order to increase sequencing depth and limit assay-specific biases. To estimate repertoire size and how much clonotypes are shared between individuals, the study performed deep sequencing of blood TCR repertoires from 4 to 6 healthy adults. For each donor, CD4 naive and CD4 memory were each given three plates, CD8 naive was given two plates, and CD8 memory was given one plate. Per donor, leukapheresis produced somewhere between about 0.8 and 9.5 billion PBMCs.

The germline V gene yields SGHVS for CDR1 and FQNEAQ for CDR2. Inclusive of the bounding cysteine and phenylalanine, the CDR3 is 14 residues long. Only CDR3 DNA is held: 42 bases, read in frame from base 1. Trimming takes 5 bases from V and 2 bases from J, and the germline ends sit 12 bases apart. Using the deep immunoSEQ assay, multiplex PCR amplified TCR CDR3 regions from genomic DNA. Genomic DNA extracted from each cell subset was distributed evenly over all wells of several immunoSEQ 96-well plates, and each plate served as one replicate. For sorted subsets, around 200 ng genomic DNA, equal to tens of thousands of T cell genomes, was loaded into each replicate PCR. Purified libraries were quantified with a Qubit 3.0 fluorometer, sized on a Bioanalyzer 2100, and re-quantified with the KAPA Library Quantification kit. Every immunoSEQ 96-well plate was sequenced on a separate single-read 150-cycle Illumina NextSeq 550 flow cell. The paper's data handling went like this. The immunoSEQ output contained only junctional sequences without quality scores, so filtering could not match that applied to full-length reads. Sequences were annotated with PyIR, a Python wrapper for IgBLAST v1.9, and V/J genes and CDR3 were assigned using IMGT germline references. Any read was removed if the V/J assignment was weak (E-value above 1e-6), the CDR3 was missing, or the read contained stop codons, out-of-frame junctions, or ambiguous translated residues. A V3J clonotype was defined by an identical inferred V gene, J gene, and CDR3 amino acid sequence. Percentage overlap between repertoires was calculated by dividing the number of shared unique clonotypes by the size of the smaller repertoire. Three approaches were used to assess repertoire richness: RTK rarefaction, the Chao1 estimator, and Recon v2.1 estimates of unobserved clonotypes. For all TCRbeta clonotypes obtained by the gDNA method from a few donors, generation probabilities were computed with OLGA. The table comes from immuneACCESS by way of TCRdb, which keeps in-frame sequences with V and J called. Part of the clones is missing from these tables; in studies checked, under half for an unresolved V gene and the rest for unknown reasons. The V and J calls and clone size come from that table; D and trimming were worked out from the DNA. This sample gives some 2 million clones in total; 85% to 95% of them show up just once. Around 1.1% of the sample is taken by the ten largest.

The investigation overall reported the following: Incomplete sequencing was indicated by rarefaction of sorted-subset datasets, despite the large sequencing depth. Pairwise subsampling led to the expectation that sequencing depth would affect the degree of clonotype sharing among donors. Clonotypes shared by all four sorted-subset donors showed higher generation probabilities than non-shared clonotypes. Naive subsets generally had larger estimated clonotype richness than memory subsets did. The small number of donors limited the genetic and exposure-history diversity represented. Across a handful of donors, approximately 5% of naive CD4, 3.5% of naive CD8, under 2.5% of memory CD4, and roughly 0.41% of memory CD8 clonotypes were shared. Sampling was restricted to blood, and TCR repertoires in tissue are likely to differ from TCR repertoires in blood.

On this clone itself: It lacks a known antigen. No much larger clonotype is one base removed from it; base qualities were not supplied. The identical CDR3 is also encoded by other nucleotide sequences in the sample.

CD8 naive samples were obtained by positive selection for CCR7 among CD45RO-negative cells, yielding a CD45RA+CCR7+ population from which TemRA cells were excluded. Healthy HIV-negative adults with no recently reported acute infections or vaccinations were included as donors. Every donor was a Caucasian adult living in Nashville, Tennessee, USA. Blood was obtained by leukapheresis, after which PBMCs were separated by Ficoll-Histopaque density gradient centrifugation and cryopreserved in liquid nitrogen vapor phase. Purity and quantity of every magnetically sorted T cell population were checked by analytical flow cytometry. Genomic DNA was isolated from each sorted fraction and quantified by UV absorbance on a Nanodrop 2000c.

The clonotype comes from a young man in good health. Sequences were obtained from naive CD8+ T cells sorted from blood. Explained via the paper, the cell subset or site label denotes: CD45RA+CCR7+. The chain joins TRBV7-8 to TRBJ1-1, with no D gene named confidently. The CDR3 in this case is CASSPLDGNTEAFF. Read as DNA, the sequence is TGTGCCAGCAGCCCCTTGGACGGAAACACTGAAGCTTTCTTT. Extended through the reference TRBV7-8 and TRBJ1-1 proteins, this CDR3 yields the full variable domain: GAGVSQSPRYKVAKRGQDVALRCDPISGHVSLFWYQQALGQGPEFLTYFQNEAQLDKSGLPSDRFFAERPEGSVSTLKIQRTQQEDSAVYLCASSPLDGNTEAFFGQGTRLTVV.